This TCR beta chain was captured by sequencing in a study of cytomegalovirus exposure and HLA in healthy donors. Overall study results and limits: The authors judged a highly shared variant cluster likely a sequencing artifact.

Germline values: CDR1 MNHNS, CDR2 SASEGT. V lost 4 bases, J lost 7 bases, and 11 bases lay in between. The CDR3 is made up of 13 amino acids. Use of 60 Vbeta and 13 Jbeta primers characterized the PCR. The protocol was immunoSEQ multiplex PCR, while the TCRdb copy is restricted to in-frame clones and leaves out a portion. Of roughly 150,000 clones in the sample, approximately 83% are singletons; the top ten hold around 3.1%. This clone has more than one count but fewer than ten. The antigen is not known. This clonotype originated in a middle-aged man in good health and CMV-seronegative. The chain has TRBV6-1 and TRBJ1-5; weak D call: TRBD1 (5 bases). Source material: PBMCs. CDR3 loop: CASSAQGGQPQHF. The CDR3 nucleotides are TGTGCCAGCAGTGCCCAGGGTGGCCAGCCCCAGCATTTT.